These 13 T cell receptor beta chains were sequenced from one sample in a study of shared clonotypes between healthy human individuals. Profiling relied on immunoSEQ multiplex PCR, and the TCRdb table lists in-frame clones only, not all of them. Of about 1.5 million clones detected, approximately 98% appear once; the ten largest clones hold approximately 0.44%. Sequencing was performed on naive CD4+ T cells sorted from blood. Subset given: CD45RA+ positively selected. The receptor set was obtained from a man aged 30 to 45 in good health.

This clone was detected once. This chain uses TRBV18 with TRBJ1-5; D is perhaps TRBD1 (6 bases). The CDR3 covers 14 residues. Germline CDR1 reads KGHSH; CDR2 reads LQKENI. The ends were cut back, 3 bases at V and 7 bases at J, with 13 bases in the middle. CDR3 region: CASSPLGASQPQHF. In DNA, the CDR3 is TGTGCCAGCTCACCTTTGGGGGCTAGCCAGCCCCAGCATTTT.

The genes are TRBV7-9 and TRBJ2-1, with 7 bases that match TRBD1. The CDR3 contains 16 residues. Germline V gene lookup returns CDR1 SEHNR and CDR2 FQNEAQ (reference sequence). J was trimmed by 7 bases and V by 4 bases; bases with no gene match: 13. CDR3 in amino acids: CASSSTVGTEANEQFF. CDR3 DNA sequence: TGTGCCAGCAGCTCCACGGTGGGGACAGAGGCGAATGAGCAGTTCTTC.

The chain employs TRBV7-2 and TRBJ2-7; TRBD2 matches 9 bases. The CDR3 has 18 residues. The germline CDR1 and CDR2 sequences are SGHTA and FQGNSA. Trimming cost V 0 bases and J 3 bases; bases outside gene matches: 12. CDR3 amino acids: CASSLASSGRGTIYEQYF. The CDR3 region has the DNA TGTGCCAGCAGCTTAGCCAGTAGCGGGAGAGGGACAATCTACGAGCAGTACTTC.

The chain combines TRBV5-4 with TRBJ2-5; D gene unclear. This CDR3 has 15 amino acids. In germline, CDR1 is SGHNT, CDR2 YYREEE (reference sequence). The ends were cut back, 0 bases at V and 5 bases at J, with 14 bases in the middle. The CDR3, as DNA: TGTGCCAGCAGCTTGGAAGCTAGAGTTGGGGAGACCCAGTACTTC. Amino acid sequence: CASSLEARVGETQYF. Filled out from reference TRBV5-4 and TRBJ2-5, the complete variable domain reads ETGVTQSPTHLIKTRGQQVTLRCSSQSGHNTVSWYQQALGQGPQFIFQYYREEENGRGNFPPRFSGLQFPNYSSELNVNALELDDSALYLCASSLEARVGETQYFGPGTRLLVL.

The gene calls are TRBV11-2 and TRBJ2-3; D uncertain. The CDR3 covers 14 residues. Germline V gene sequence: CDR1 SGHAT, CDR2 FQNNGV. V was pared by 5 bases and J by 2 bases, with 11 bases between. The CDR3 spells CASSPRGPTDTQYF. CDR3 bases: TGTGCCAGCAGCCCCCGAGGTCCCACAGATACGCAGTATTTT.

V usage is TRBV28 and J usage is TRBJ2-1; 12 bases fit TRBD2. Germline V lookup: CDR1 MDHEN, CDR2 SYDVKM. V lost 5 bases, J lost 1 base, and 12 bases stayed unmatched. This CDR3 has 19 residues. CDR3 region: CASSGLAGTRDSSYNEQFF. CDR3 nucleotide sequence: TGTGCCAGCAGTGGACTAGCGGGAACTAGGGATTCATCCTACAATGAGCAGTTCTTC.

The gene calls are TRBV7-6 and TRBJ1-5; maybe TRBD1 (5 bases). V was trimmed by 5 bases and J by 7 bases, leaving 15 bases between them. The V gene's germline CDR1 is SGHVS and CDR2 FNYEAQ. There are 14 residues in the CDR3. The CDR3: CASSPGGDLQPQHF. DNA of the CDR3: TGTGCCAGCAGCCCTGGAGGGGATTTACAGCCCCAGCATTTT.

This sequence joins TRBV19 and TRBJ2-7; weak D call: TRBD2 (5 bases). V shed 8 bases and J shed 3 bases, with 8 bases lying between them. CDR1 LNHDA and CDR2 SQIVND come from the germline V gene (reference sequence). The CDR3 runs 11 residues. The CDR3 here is CASGSGYEQYF. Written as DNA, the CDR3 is TGTGCCAGTGGAAGCGGCTACGAGCAGTACTTC.

The CDR3 region has the DNA TGTGCCAGCAGCCAGCCAGGGTTCGGCTCCTACAATGAGCAGTTCTTC. This translates into CASSQPGFGSYNEQFF. This rearrangement joins TRBV16 to TRBJ2-1; the D gene is possibly TRBD1 (5 bases). Trimming pared 3 bases from V and 0 bases from J, leaving 12 bases between. The germline gives CDR1 KGHSY, CDR2 FQNENV. This CDR3 region has 16 residues. The complete variable domain, with remaining parts taken from reference TRBV16 and TRBJ2-1, reads GEEVAQTPKHLVRGEGQKAKLYCAPIKGHSYVFWYQQVLKNEFKFLISFQNENVFDETGMPKERFSAKCLPNSPCSLEIQATKLEDSAVYFCASSQPGFGSYNEQFFGPGTRLTVL.

The CDR3 DNA follows: TGTGCCAGCAAGAGGGACAGTAGCAATCAGCCCCAGCATTTT. Its protein is CASKRDSSNQPQHF. The chain employs TRBV28 and TRBJ1-5; 7 bases align to TRBD1. The CDR3 totals 14 residues. With V trimmed by 7 bases and J by 0 bases, 3 bases remained unmatched. The germline V gene encodes CDR1 MDHEN and CDR2 SYDVKM.

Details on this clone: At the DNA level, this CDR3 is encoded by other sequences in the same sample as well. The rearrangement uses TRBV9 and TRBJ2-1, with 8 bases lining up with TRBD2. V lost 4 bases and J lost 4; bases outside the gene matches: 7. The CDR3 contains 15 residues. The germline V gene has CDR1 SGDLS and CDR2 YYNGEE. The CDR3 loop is CASSLTSGAYNEQFF. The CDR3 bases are TGTGCCAGCAGCCTCACTAGCGGAGCTTACAATGAGCAGTTCTTC.

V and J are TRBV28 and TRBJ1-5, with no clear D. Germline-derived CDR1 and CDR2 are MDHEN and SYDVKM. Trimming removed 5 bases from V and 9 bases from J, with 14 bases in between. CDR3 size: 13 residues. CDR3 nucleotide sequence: TGTGCCAGCAGTGACCGGACGGGGAGGCCCCAGCATTTT. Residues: CASSDRTGRPQHF.

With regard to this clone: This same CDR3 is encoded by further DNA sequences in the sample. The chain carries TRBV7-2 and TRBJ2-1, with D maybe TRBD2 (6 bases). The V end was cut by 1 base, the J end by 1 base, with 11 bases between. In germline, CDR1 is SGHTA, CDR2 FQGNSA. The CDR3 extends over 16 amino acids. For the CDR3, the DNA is TGTGCCAGCAGCTTAGTGGCGGGAAGTTCCTACAATGAGCAGTTCTTC. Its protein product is CASSLVAGSSYNEQFF. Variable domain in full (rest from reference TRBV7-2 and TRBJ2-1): GAGVSQSPSNKVTEKGKDVELRCDPISGHTALYWYRQSLGQGLEFLIYFQGNSAPDKSGLPSDRFSAERTGGSVSTLTIQRTQQEDSAVYLCASSLVAGSSYNEQFFGPGTRLTVL.